The sequence of this T cell receptor (beta chain) was determined in a study of blood T cell repertoires in COVID-19. Study summary: From the United States, Italy and Spain came samples of acute and convalescent COVID-19.

The germline CDR1 and CDR2 sequences are SEHNR and FQNEAQ (reference sequence). CDR3 length: 14 residues. The germline V and J ends were trimmed by 5 bases and 5 bases, with 15 bases remaining between them. Adults between roughly 18 and 90 years of age took part from approximately 24 US areas. Method: immunoSEQ multiplex PCR; TCRdb's copy keeps in-frame clones and lacks some. The table records 260,000 or so clones, 83% of them present only once. The chain uses TRBV7-9 and TRBJ2-5; perhaps TRBD2 as D (6 bases). Material: PBMCs or T cells enriched from blood (not recorded which). The sequence was obtained from a woman aged 40 to 49 who had been exposed to COVID-19. The CDR3 DNA sequence: TGTGCCAGCAGCACGGGACTCGCGGGGGAGACCCAGTACTTC. Encoded protein: CASSTGLAGETQYF.